The clone carrying this T cell receptor beta chain was recorded once. The V gene's germline CDR1 is MNHEY and CDR2 SVGAGI. The CDR3 contains 16 residues. V shed 2 bases, J shed 4 bases, and the junction held 5 bases outside the gene matches. The data originate from a study of Ad26.COV2.S vaccination and SARS-CoV-2 variants. TCRdb keeps only in-frame clones here, not all; method: immunoSEQ multiplex PCR. The data show 300,000 to 400,000 clones, just under 85% seen once. As for treatment: over 15 received Ad26.COV2.S at low or high dose, single or two shots; several received placebo; per-sample allocation not given. Sampling was done on day 63 after the first vaccine or placebo injection.

This TCR came from a person aged 18 to 65 who received the Ad26.COV2.S COVID-19 vaccine or a placebo. Sequenced material: peripheral blood, taken in a trial of Ad26.COV2.S vaccine versus placebo. This chain joins TRBV6-5 and TRBJ1-1; 12 bases align to TRBD1. The CDR3 DNA follows: TGTGCCAGCAGTTACGGGACAGGGGGCGCGGCCACTGAAGCTTTCTTT. The encoded protein is CASSYGTGGAATEAFF.